The subject of this entry is one T cell receptor beta chain. Primers included in the PCR were 60 Vbeta and 13 Jbeta primers. Some clones are missing from TCRdb's copy, which holds only in-frame ones; the method was immunoSEQ multiplex PCR. The repertoire holds 150,000 to 200,000 clones, with nearly 80% as singletons. This sample was included in a study of cytomegalovirus exposure and HLA in healthy donors. This CDR3 has 11 residues. The V and J ends lost 6 bases and 10 bases, in that order; junction bases with no gene match: 3. Germline lookup yields CDR1 DFQATT and CDR2 SNEGSKA (reference sequence). This chain joins TRBV20-1 and TRBJ2-1; 10 positions match TRBD1. The source of this sequence is a woman aged 35 to 49 in good health and CMV-seronegative. The sample consisted of PBMCs. CDR3 sequence (DNA): TGCAGTGCAGACAGGGGGCGCGAGCAGTTCTTC. Its protein is CSADRGREQFF.